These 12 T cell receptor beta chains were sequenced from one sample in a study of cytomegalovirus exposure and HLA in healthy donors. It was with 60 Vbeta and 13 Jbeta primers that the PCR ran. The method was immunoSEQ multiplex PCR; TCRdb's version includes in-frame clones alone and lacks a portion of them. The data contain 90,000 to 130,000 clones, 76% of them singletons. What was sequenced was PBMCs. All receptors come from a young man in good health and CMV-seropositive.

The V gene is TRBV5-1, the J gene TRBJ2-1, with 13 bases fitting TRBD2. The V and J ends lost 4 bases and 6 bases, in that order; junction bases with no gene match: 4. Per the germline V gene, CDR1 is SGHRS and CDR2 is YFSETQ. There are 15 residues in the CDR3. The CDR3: CASSVTSGGANEQFF. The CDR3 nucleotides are TGCGCCAGCAGCGTCACTAGCGGGGGGGCCAATGAGCAGTTCTTC.

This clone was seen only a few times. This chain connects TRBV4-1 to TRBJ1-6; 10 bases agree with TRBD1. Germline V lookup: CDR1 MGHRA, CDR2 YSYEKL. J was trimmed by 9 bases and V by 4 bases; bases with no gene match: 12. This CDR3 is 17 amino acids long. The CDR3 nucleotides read TGCGCCAGCAGCCTACAAGGGCCGGGACAGGGGTCTTCACCCCTCCACTTT. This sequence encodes CASSLQGPGQGSSPLHF.

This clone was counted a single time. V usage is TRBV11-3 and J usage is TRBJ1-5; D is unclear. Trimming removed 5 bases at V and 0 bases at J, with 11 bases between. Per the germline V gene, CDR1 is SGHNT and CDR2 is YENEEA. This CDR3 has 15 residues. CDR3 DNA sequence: TGTGCCAGCAGCCCAGAACCTAGTAGCAATCAGCCCCAGCATTTT. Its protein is CASSPEPSSNQPQHF.

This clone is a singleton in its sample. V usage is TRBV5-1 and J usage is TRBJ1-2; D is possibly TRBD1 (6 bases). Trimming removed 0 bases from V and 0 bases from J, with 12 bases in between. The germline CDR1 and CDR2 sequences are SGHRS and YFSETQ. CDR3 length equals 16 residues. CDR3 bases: TGCGCCAGCAGCTTGGGACAGGTCCCTCCTAACTATGGCTACACCTTC. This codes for CASSLGQVPPNYGYTF.

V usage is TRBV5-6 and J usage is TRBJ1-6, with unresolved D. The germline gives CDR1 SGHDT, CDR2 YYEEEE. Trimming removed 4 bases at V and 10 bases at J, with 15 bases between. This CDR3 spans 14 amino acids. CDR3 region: CASSPRIQSSPLHF. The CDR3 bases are TGTGCCAGCAGCCCCCGGATACAGTCCTCACCCCTCCACTTT.

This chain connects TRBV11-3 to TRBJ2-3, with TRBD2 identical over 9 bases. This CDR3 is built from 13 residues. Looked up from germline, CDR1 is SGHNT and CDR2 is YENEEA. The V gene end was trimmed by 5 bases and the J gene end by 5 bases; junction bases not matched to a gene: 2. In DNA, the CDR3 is TGTGCCAGCAGCCCGACTAGCGGAGATACGCAGTATTTT. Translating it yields CASSPTSGDTQYF.

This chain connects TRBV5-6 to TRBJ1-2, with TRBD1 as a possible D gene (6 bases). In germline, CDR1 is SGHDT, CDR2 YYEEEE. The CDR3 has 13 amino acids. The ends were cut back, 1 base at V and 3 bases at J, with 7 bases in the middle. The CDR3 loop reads CASSLTGYYGYTF. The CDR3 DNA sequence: TGTGCCAGCAGCTTGACAGGGTACTATGGCTACACCTTC.

For the CDR3, the DNA is TGTGCCAGCAGTTTATGGGGCGGATACTCCTACGAGCAGTACTTC. Amino acid sequence: CASSLWGGYSYEQYF. The rearrangement links TRBV27 to TRBJ2-5, with D perhaps matching TRBD1 (5 bases). The J call may be wrong; the DNA end is better matched by TRBJ2-7. This CDR3 has 15 residues. Germline CDR1 is MNHEY and CDR2 is SMNVEV (reference sequence).

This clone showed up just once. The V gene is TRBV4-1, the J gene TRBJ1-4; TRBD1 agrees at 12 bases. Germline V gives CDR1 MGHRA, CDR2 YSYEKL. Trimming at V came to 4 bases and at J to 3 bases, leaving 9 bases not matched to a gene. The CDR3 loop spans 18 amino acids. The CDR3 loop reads CASSPGTGGPYSNEKLFF. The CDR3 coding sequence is TGCGCCAGCAGCCCCGGGACAGGGGGCCCTTACTCTAATGAAAAACTGTTTTTT.

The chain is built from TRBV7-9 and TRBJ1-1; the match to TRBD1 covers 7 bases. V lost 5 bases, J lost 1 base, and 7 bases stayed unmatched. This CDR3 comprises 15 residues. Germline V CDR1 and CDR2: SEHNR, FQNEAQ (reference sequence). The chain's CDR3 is CASSPETGRNTEAFF. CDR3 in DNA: TGTGCCAGCAGCCCAGAGACAGGGCGGAACACTGAAGCTTTCTTT.

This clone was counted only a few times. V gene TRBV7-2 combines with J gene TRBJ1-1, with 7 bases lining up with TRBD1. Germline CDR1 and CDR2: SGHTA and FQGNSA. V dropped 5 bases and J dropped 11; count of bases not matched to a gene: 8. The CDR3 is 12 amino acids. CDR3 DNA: TGTGCCAGCAGCCCACAGGGGATGTCCGCTTTCTTT. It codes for CASSPQGMSAFF.

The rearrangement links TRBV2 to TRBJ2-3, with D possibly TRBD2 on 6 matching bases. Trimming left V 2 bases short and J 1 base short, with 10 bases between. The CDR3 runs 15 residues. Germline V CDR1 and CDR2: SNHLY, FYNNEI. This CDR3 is CASSELARGTDTQYF. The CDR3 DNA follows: TGTGCCAGCAGTGAACTAGCGAGGGGCACAGATACGCAGTATTTT.